These T cell receptor beta chains were read from a single sample in a study of T cells in localized non-small cell lung cancer. Assay: immunoSEQ multiplex PCR; the TCRdb copy retains only in-frame clones and omits some. There are 23,000 or so clones in the sample; around 88% occur only once, and 5% to 6.5% lies in the top ten. This sample comprised peripheral blood, obtained before any cancer treatment. These receptors were collected from a male donor at least 60 years old with stage II squamous cell lung carcinoma. The CDR3 runs from the conserved cysteine through the conserved F or W. D genes are given only for firm matches. For some rows the clone size is stated as once, few or many, or as a class when expanded; others skip it.

j_call v_call d_call clone_size cdr3_aa cdr3_nt
TRBJ1-4 TRBV7-6 - once CASSLSAGNEKLFF TGTGCCAGCAGCTTATCCGCGGGGAATGAAAAACTGTTTTTT
TRBJ1-2 TRBV7-9 - - CASSPAGPHGYTF TGTGCCAGCAGCCCAGCGGGCCCGCATGGCTACACCTTC
TRBJ1-6 TRBV6-1 TRBD1 - CASCGTGDNSPLHF TGTGCCAGCTGTGGGACAGGGGATAATTCACCCCTCCACTTT
TRBJ1-4 TRBV30 TRBD1 once CAWSIGTGSEEKLFF TGTGCCTGGAGTATCGGGACAGGGTCAGAGGAAAAACTGTTTTTT
TRBJ1-5 TRBV2 TRBD1 - CASSLTGGAGQPQHF TGTGCCAGCAGCTTGACAGGGGGCGCAGGGCAGCCCCAGCATTTT
TRBJ2-3 TRBV25-1 - - CASRGGDTQYF TGTGCCAGCAGAGGGGGGGATACGCAGTATTTT
TRBJ1-6 TRBV6-1 - once CASSEVEIGARPGNNSPLHF TGTGCCAGCAGTGAAGTCGAAATCGGGGCCAGACCCGGGAATAATTCACCCCTCCACTTT
TRBJ1-1 TRBV4-3 TRBD1 - CASSTNRGTEAFF TGCGCCAGCAGTACAAACAGGGGCACTGAAGCTTTCTTT
TRBJ1-2 TRBV28 TRBD1 - CASTGQGYGYTF TGTGCCAGCACAGGACAGGGGTATGGCTACACCTTC
TRBJ2-7 TRBV6-1 - - CASSETYEQYF TGTGCCAGCAGTGAGACCTACGAGCAGTACTTC
TRBJ2-7 TRBV4-1 TRBD1 - CASSQTPGQGTYEQYF TGCGCCAGCAGCCAAACACCGGGACAGGGGACCTACGAGCAGTACTTC
TRBJ2-5 TRBV5-8 TRBD2 once CASSLGTSGQETQYF TGTGCCAGCAGCTTGGGGACTAGCGGCCAAGAGACCCAGTACTTC
TRBJ1-6 TRBV18 - - CASSPPWGGGGANSHLHF TGTGCCAGCTCACCACCTTGGGGCGGAGGAGGGGCGAATTCACACCTCCACTTT
TRBJ1-5 TRBV27 TRBD1 few CASSLGTGGNQPQHF TGTGCCAGCAGTTTAGGGACAGGGGGGAATCAGCCCCAGCATTTT
TRBJ2-5 TRBV28 TRBD1 - CASSLGQGSGETQYF TGTGCCAGCAGTCTGGGACAGGGATCAGGAGAGACCCAGTACTTC
TRBJ2-1 TRBV6-1 TRBD1 - CASSPGTGILNEQFF TGTGCCAGCAGTCCCGGGACAGGGATACTGAATGAGCAGTTCTTC
TRBJ2-2 TRBV14 TRBD2 - CASSQDLGRAGELFF TGTGCCAGCAGCCAAGATCTCGGGAGGGCCGGGGAGCTGTTTTTT
TRBJ1-4 TRBV11-3 - once CASSPRQTSSTNEKLFF TGTGCCAGCAGCCCACGACAGACTTCTTCAACTAATGAAAAACTGTTTTTT
TRBJ2-7 TRBV9 - - CASSVAGPGYEQYF TGTGCCAGCAGCGTAGCTGGGCCCGGGTACGAGCAGTACTTC
TRBJ2-5 TRBV29-1 - - CSVAKGTYQETQYF TGCAGCGTCGCCAAAGGGACGTACCAAGAGACCCAGTACTTC
TRBJ1-4 TRBV11-3 TRBD1 - CASSWSLSRTGGSGKLFF TGTGCCAGCAGCTGGTCTCTTTCGCGGACAGGGGGATCCGGAAAACTGTTTTTT
TRBJ2-1 TRBV18 - - CASLHRRIDNEQFF TGTGCCAGCTTACACAGGAGAATCGACAATGAGCAGTTCTTC
TRBJ2-7 TRBV28 TRBD2 - CASSLMSLAGYYEQYF TGTGCCAGCAGTTTAATGTCCCTAGCGGGGTACTACGAGCAGTACTTC
TRBJ2-7 TRBV9 TRBD1 - CASSVGGQSTFYEQYF TGTGCCAGCAGCGTAGGGGGACAGTCTACTTTCTACGAGCAGTACTTC
TRBJ1-1 TRBV5-1 - - CASSLDTQEYTEAFF TGCGCCAGCAGCTTGGACACGCAGGAGTACACTGAAGCTTTCTTT
TRBJ2-3 TRBV12-2 - - CASRLTDTQYF TGTGCAAGTCGCTTGACAGATACGCAGTATTTT
TRBJ1-2 TRBV7-8 - - CASSYPGERGYTF TGTGCCAGCAGCTACCCAGGGGAGCGTGGCTACACCTTC
TRBJ2-7 TRBV2 - - CASSDIVTEQYF TGTGCCAGCAGTGATATTGTCACCGAGCAGTACTTC
TRBJ1-1 TRBV5-5 TRBD1 - CASSSQGALMNTEAFF TGTGCCAGCAGCTCTCAGGGGGCCTTAATGAACACTGAAGCTTTCTTT
TRBJ1-2 TRBV9 - - CASSITQEQRDYGYTF TGTGCCAGCAGCATCACACAGGAACAGAGGGACTATGGCTACACCTTC
TRBJ2-1 TRBV18 TRBD2 once CASSPRRGANNEQFF TGTGCCAGCTCACCGAGGCGGGGGGCCAACAATGAGCAGTTCTTC
TRBJ2-2 TRBV19 TRBD1 - CASREHRDRLTGELFF TGTGCCAGCAGGGAACATCGGGACAGACTCACCGGGGAGCTGTTTTTT
TRBJ1-6 TRBV27 - - CASSFRSLTNSPLHF TGTGCCAGCAGTTTCCGGTCTCTGACTAATTCACCCCTCCACTTT
TRBJ2-7 TRBV30 TRBD2 - CAWQLAGGPHEQYF TGTGCCTGGCAACTAGCGGGAGGGCCCCACGAGCAGTACTTC
TRBJ2-7 TRBV7-2 TRBD2 - CASSLGYGGGANEQYF TGTGCCAGCAGCTTAGGGTATGGCGGGGGGGCGAACGAGCAGTACTTC
TRBJ2-5 TRBV29-1 - - CSVEKQARETQYF TGCAGCGTTGAGAAGCAGGCTCGGGAGACCCAGTACTTC
TRBJ1-6 TRBV9 - - CASSPREGRHSPLHF TGTGCCAGCAGCCCTAGGGAGGGAAGACATTCACCCCTCCACTTT
TRBJ2-4 TRBV5-4 - - CASSFLQRAKNIQYF TGTGCCAGCAGCTTCCTGCAGAGGGCCAAAAACATTCAGTACTTC
TRBJ1-2 TRBV5-1 - - CASNRGDSTPYGYTF TGCGCCAGCAATAGGGGCGACTCTACGCCCTATGGCTACACCTTC
TRBJ1-2 TRBV5-1 - - CASSLGPNYGYTF TGCGCCAGCAGCCTGGGACCGAACTATGGCTACACCTTC
TRBJ2-2 TRBV5-1 TRBD2 - CASSPSGRFPGELFF TGCGCCAGCAGCCCTAGCGGGAGGTTTCCCGGGGAGCTGTTTTTT
TRBJ1-1 TRBV19 TRBD1 - CASSMVGGLNTEAFF TGTGCCAGTAGTATGGTAGGGGGCTTGAACACTGAAGCTTTCTTT